This entry is about one TCR beta chain. This entry is derived from a study of blood T cell repertoires in COVID-19. As for the study in general: Samples of COVID-19 (acute and convalescent) were obtained from the United States, Italy and Spain.

Recruited during active infection, patients (from Seattle) were subsequently followed longitudinally. Germline V gene lookup returns CDR1 LGHNA and CDR2 YSLEER. V lost 4 bases, J lost 0 bases, and 7 bases lay in between. The CDR3 sequence is 14 residues long. TCRdb's table, derived via immunoSEQ multiplex PCR, lists solely in-frame clones and lacks some. The sample consists of 150,000 to 200,000 clones, around 92% of them appearing once. V usage is TRBV4-3 and J usage is TRBJ1-5; D uncertain. Sample: peripheral blood. This clonotype was sampled from a man aged 25 to 40 with COVID-19, enrolled during active disease. The CDR3, as DNA: TGCGCCAGCAGCCCCGGGTATAGCAATCAGCCCCAGCATTTT. It specifies CASSPGYSNQPQHF.